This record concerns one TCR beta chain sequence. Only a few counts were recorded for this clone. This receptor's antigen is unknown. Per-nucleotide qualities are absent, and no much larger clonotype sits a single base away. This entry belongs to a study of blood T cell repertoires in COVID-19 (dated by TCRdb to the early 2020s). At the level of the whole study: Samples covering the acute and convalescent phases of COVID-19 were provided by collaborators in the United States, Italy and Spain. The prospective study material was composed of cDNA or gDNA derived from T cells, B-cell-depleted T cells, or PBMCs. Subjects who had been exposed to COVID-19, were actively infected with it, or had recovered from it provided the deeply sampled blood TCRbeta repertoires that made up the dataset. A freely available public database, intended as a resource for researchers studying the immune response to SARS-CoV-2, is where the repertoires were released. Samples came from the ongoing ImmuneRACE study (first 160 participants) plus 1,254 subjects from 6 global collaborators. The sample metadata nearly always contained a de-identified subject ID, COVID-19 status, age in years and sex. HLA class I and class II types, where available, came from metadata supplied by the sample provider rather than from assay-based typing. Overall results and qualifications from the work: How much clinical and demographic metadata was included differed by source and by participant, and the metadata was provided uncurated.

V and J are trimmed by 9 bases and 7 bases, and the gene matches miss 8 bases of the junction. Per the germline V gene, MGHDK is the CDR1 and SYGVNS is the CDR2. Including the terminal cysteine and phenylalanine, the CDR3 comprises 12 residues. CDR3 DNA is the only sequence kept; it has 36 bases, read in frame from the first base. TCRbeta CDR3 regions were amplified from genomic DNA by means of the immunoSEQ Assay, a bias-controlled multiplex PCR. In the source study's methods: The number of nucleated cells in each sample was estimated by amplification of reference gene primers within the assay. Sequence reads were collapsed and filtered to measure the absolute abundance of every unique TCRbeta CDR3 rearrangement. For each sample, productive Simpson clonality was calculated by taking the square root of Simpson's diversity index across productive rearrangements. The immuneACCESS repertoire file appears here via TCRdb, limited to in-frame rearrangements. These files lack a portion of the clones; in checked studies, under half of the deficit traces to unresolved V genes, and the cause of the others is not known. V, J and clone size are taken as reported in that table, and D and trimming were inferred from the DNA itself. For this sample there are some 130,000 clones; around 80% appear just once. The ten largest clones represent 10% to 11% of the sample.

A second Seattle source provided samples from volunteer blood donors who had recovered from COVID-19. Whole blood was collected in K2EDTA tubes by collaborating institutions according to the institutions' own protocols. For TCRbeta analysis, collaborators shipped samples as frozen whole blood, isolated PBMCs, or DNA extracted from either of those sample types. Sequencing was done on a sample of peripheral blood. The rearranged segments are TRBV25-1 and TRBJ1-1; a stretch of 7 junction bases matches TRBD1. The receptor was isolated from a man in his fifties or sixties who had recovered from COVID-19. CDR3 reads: CASRQGALEAFF. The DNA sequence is TGTGCCAGTCGACAGGGTGCCCTTGAAGCTTTCTTT.